This T cell receptor (beta chain) was identified during a study of blood T cells in healthy people across ages (dated by TCRdb to about 2015). General notes on the study: Template switching captured roughly one uniquely barcoded TCR beta cDNA molecule per two T cells in model experiments. The donors were split into four age groups: young (average around 15 years), middle-aged (39), aged (62) and long-lived (more than 80). Age-related changes in TCR beta repertoire diversity were measured in the study by deep sequencing normalized with unique cDNA molecular identifiers. For two donors (one aged 18 to 29 and one aged 80 or older), the study analyzed two additional independent replicas of 1 million unique cDNA reads from the same blood draw. To avoid experimental bias, donors of different ages were randomly spread across the sequencing lanes.

Summary of the overall study and its limitations: The CMV infection status of donors was not known, potentially confounding age-related changes in expanded clonotypes. Total diversity estimates from one million sequenced T cells were considered lower bounds and underestimates. Compared with the aged group, the long-lived group had more naive CD4+ T cells, fewer expanded clones and increased TCR diversity, a pattern suggesting age selection. There was a strong correlation between observed TCR beta diversity and the percentage of naive T cells measured by flow cytometry. Since profiling was done on bulk unsorted PBMCs, naive and antigen-experienced compartments could not be conclusively compared. As age increased, observed TCR beta diversity per million T cells dropped in a roughly linear way, and a significant reduction was already evident by age about 40.

There are 17 amino acids in the CDR3, from cysteine to phenylalanine inclusive. Of all the DNA, just the CDR3 is kept, 51 bases in frame from base 1. The junction shows trimming of 2 bases on V and 9 bases on J, and the gene matches do not reach 15 bases of it. Per the germline V gene, MGHRA is the CDR1 and YSYEKL is the CDR2. Libraries were prepared through 5' RACE. Reads for this sample came from an Illumina HiSeq 2500. The second PCR ran for roughly 7 to 12 cycles and used a J-beta primer mix along with a sample-barcoded 5' primer. A template-switch 5' adaptor carrying 12 random nucleotides introduced a unique molecular identifier onto each TCR beta cDNA molecule. Each sample yielded at least 2.5 million CDR3-containing paired-end reads. First-strand cDNA was synthesized from all RNA with the Mint cDNA synthesis kit, primed by a TRBC-specific oligonucleotide. Following uracil-DNA glycosylase treatment, a first 18-cycle PCR with universal primers M1SS and BC2_uni_R was performed on all cDNA. In the source study's methods: Each sample was normalized by randomly selecting 1 million high-quality reads, each carrying a distinct molecular identifier. Instead of being binned into consensus sequences, reads with shared molecular identifiers were discarded. MiTCR, run with a Q25 quality threshold and the strictest error-elimination algorithm, handled CDR3 identification, clonotype clustering and error correction. A nonparametric unseen species model using Euler transformation provided a lower-bound estimate of total TCR beta diversity. Starting from the raw public reads, TCRdb applied fastp trimming at Q25, assembled clones with MiXCR and retained in-frame beta chains. For every CDR3 protein sequence, its rows merge into one entry that carries the most common genes and DNA. The V and J calls were not made by the authors but by TCRdb's processing. This sample comprises roughly 1.4 million distinct CDR3 sequences, approximately 59% of them detected only once. The ten most abundant clones make up 6.7% of the sample.

The 39 donors, aged about 6 to 90 years, were systemically healthy Caucasian individuals from Russia. Each donor gave approximately 10 milliliters of peripheral blood, collected into EDTA-treated Vacutainer tubes. PBMCs were isolated by Ficoll-Paque density-gradient centrifugation, with at least 7 million obtained per sample. Total RNA, at least 6 micrograms per sample, was extracted from PBMCs with Trizol reagent. For every donor, an aliquot of PBMCs went through flow cytometry to measure the percentages of naive CD45RAhigh/CD27high T cells. A remark on this clonotype: Its antigen target is currently unknown. Base qualities were left out, and no much larger clone turns up one base away.

The origin of this receptor is a man aged 18 to 29 in good health. Sequencing was performed on blood. The chain employs TRBV4-1 and TRBJ2-1; 8 middle bases align to TRBD2. This receptor has the CDR3 CASSQFEERAGAFEQFF. The sequence in DNA is TGCGCCAGCAGCCAATTTGAGGAACGAGCGGGGGCTTTTGAGCAGTTCTTC.